This TCR beta chain was captured in a study of blood T cell repertoires in COVID-19. The data were produced by immunoSEQ multiplex PCR, yet TCRdb's version contains in-frame clones alone and is incomplete. The top ten hold roughly 2% of the sample, which has 140,000 to 150,000 clones, approximately 91% seen once. The CDR3 extends over 12 amino acids. Trimming left V 3 bases short and J 2 bases short, with 3 bases between. CDR1 is SGHTA and CDR2 is FQGNSA in the germline V gene. This chain joins TRBV7-2 and TRBJ2-3; D gene unclear. The receptor comes from a human donor in a cohort sampled during active COVID-19. Sequencing input: peripheral blood. CDR3 nucleotide sequence: TGTGCCAGCAGCTTTTACACAGATACGCAGTATTTT. Translation: CASSFYTDTQYF.